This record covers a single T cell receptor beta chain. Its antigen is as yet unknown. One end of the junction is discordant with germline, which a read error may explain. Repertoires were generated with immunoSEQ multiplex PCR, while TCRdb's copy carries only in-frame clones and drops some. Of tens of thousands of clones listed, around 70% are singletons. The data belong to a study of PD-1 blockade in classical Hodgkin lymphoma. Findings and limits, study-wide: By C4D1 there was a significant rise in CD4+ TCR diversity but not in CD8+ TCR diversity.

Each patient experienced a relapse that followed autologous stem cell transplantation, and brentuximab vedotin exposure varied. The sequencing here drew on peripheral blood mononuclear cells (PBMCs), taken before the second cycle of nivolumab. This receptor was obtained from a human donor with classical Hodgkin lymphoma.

The CDR3 DNA reads TGTGCTAGCAGCTTAAGGACAGGGGCCCCAGATACGCAGTATTTT. Translated: CASSLRTGAPDTQYF. The chain is built from TRBV7-7 and TRBJ2-3; 9 bases match TRBD1. The CDR3 is made up of 15 amino acids. The V gene's germline CDR1 is SSHAT and CDR2 FNYEAQ (reference sequence). The full variable domain, rest sourced from reference TRBV7-7 and TRBJ2-3, is GAGVSQSPRYKVTKRGQDVTLRCDPISSHATLYWYQQALGQGPEFLTYFNYEAQPDKSGLPSDRFSAERPEGSISTLTIQRTEQRDSAMYRCASSLRTGAPDTQYFGPGTRLTVL.